Listed below are T cell receptor beta chains from one sample, sequenced in a study of blood T cell repertoires in COVID-19. Here immunoSEQ multiplex PCR was the method, and the copy in TCRdb shows in-frame clones only, minus some. This sample has 250,000 to 350,000 clones, with approximately 86% found just once. The sample comprised peripheral blood. Every receptor here comes from a woman aged 25 to 39 who had recovered from COVID-19. Each CDR3 is given without its conserved first and last residue. Fields, in order: CDR3 protein, V gene.

cdr3_aa: ASSLALAGVGEQF; v_call: TRBV5-6
cdr3_aa: ASSYSTQVTEAF; v_call: TRBV6-2/TRBV6-3
cdr3_aa: ASAPSGNTNAGELF; v_call: TRBV5-1
cdr3_aa: AISELMAGGKNEQF; v_call: TRBV10-3
cdr3_aa: ASTPLQLAHEQY; v_call: TRBV5-5
cdr3_aa: ASSFLGDEAF; v_call: TRBV12-3/TRBV12-4
cdr3_aa: ASRTGATNEKLF; v_call: TRBV6-5
cdr3_aa: ASSYNWGGPGSGLY; v_call: TRBV3-1/TRBV3-2
cdr3_aa: ASRSEDREHGYT; v_call: TRBV28
cdr3_aa: ASSLAGGSRTYTDTQY; v_call: TRBV7-6
cdr3_aa: ASSSNGGDTQY; v_call: TRBV7-3
cdr3_aa: ASSFGLAGAREQF; v_call: TRBV27
cdr3_aa: ASSLGGQGIQGYT; v_call: TRBV3-1/TRBV3-2
cdr3_aa: ASSFRRETSGSSTQY; v_call: TRBV7-8